This is a list of T cell receptor beta chains from one sample in a study of T cells in Graves' hyperthyroidism and ophthalmopathy. TCRdb used MiXCR to reprocess the multiplex PCR reads, holding one entry per CDR3 protein. In the table there are around 520,000 distinct CDR3 sequences, less than 15% of which are singletons. Specimen: blood. These receptors were taken from a woman in her thirties or forties with Graves' hyperthyroidism. Both conserved end residues are part of each CDR3. The D gene is left open where the match is weak. Clone size is not always given. Where it is, it says once, few, many or a class for expanded clones.

V: TRBV28
length: 14
size: few
J: TRBJ2-7
D: TRBD2
CDR3: CASSPRGGMDEQYF
DNA: TGTGCCAGCAGTCCTCGGGGGGGAATGGACGAGCAGTACTTC

V: TRBV20-1
length: 13
size: many
J: TRBJ2-7
D: TRBD1
CDR3: CSARPGQGYEQYF
DNA: TGCAGTGCTAGACCGGGACAGGGCTACGAGCAGTACTTC

V: TRBV18
length: 14
size: -
J: TRBJ1-3
D: -
CDR3: CASSPGVSGNTIYF
DNA: TGTGCCAGCTCACCGGGGGTCTCTGGAAACACCATATATTTT

V: TRBV13
length: 17
size: -
J: TRBJ2-1
D: TRBD2
CDR3: CASSLGGLAGGKDEQFF
DNA: TGTGCCAGCAGCTTAGGCGGGCTAGCGGGAGGTAAGGATGAGCAGTTCTTC

V: TRBV27
length: 18
size: many
J: TRBJ2-1
D: TRBD2
CDR3: CASSFPPQLAGGPNEQFF
DNA: TGTGCCAGCAGTTTCCCGCCCCAACTAGCGGGAGGTCCTAATGAGCAGTTCTTC

V: TRBV18
length: 14
size: many
J: TRBJ1-1
D: -
CDR3: CASSPGHMNTEAFF
DNA: TGTGCCAGCTCACCGGGACACATGAACACTGAAGCTTTCTTT

V: TRBV18
length: 16
size: many
J: TRBJ2-5
D: TRBD1
CDR3: CASSPRGQGAGETQYF
DNA: TGTGCCAGCTCGCCGCGAGGACAGGGGGCAGGAGAGACCCAGTACTTC

V: TRBV10-3
length: 15
size: few
J: TRBJ2-2
D: -
CDR3: CAIRSSGASTGELFF
DNA: TGTGCCATCAGGTCGTCAGGGGCGAGCACCGGGGAGCTGTTTTTT

V: TRBV7-9
length: 14
size: few
J: TRBJ1-2
D: -
CDR3: CASSSRDGNYGYTF
DNA: TGTGCCAGCAGCTCCCGGGACGGCAACTATGGCTACACCTTC

V: TRBV7-8
length: 18
size: many
J: TRBJ2-1
D: TRBD2
CDR3: CASSVVLLRTSGHNEQFF
DNA: TGTGCCAGCAGCGTAGTACTTTTAAGGACTAGCGGTCACAATGAGCAGTTCTTC

V: TRBV5-5
length: 15
size: many
J: TRBJ2-1
D: TRBD2
CDR3: CASSHSISGSNEQFF
DNA: TGTGCCAGCAGCCACAGTATTAGCGGGAGCAATGAGCAGTTCTTC

V: TRBV6-1
length: 15
size: many
J: TRBJ2-7
D: -
CDR3: CASSDPSGNSYEQYF
DNA: TGTGCCAGCAGTGACCCCTCGGGGAACTCCTACGAGCAGTACTTC

V: TRBV28
length: 11
size: many
J: TRBJ1-2
D: -
CDR3: CASSADYGYTF
DNA: TGTGCCAGCAGTGCGGATTATGGCTACACCTTC

V: TRBV28
length: 16
size: many
J: TRBJ2-1
D: -
CDR3: CASSFQGVRVYNEQFF
DNA: TGTGCCAGCAGTTTCCAGGGTGTTAGAGTCTACAATGAGCAGTTCTTC

V: TRBV20-1
length: 12
size: many
J: TRBJ2-3
D: -
CDR3: CSAREATDTQYF
DNA: TGCAGTGCTAGGGAGGCCACAGATACGCAGTATTTT

V: TRBV2
length: 14
size: many
J: TRBJ2-3
D: -
CDR3: CASSDDGYTDTQYF
DNA: TGTGCCAGCTCAGACGACGGCTACACAGATACGCAGTATTTT

V: TRBV6-1
length: 12
size: -
J: TRBJ2-7
D: -
CDR3: CASSDTNYEQYF
DNA: TGTGCCAGCAGTGATACGAACTACGAGCAGTACTTC

V: TRBV9
length: 14
size: -
J: TRBJ2-5
D: TRBD1
CDR3: CARSTRTGLETQYF
DNA: TGTGCCAGAAGCACCAGGACAGGCTTGGAGACCCAGTACTTC

V: TRBV4-2
length: 15
size: -
J: TRBJ2-7
D: -
CDR3: CASSQGVAEAPEQYF
DNA: TGTGCCAGCAGCCAAGGTGTGGCGGAGGCCCCTGAGCAGTACTTC

V: TRBV18
length: 15
size: many
J: TRBJ2-7
D: -
CDR3: CASSPPSGVSYEQYF
DNA: TGTGCCAGCTCACCACCGTCAGGGGTCTCCTACGAGCAGTACTTC

V: TRBV6-1
length: 14
size: many
J: TRBJ1-4
D: -
CDR3: CASSTPGANEKLFF
DNA: TGTGCCAGCAGTACTCCGGGAGCTAATGAAAAACTGTTTTTT

V: TRBV20-1
length: 14
size: many
J: TRBJ2-3
D: -
CDR3: CSAKLGISTDTQYF
DNA: TGCAGTGCTAAGTTGGGTATTAGCACAGATACGCAGTATTTT

V: TRBV3-1
length: 16
size: many
J: TRBJ1-2
D: TRBD1
CDR3: CASSQRPGQGVNGYTF
DNA: TGTGCCAGCAGCCAAAGACCGGGACAGGGGGTAAATGGCTACACCTTC

V: TRBV6-1
length: 19
size: many
J: TRBJ2-1
D: TRBD1
CDR3: CASRGTGTGTDGWSNEQFF
DNA: TGTGCCAGCAGAGGTACCGGGACAGGGACGGATGGTTGGAGCAATGAGCAGTTCTTC

V: TRBV2
length: 13
size: many
J: TRBJ2-1
D: TRBD2
CDR3: CASTGLARNEQFF
DNA: TGTGCCAGCACGGGACTAGCGAGGAATGAGCAGTTCTTC

V: TRBV6-2/TRBV6-3
length: 20
size: many
J: TRBJ1-5
D: -
CDR3: CASSYLLDGQVQYSNQPQHF
DNA: TGTGCCAGCAGTTATCTACTCGACGGGCAGGTCCAATATAGCAATCAGCCCCAGCATTTT

V: TRBV29-1
length: 12
size: -
J: TRBJ2-4
D: TRBD2
CDR3: CSVVAGSNIQYF
DNA: TGCAGCGTTGTAGCGGGATCAAACATTCAGTACTTC

V: TRBV18
length: 16
size: many
J: TRBJ2-7
D: TRBD2
CDR3: CASSPPGLAGAYEQYF
DNA: TGTGCCAGCTCACCACCGGGACTAGCGGGGGCCTACGAGCAGTACTTC

V: TRBV18
length: 16
size: many
J: TRBJ2-1
D: TRBD2
CDR3: CASSPKTSGQYNEQFF
DNA: TGTGCCAGCTCGCCAAAAACTAGCGGACAATACAATGAGCAGTTCTTC

V: TRBV11-1
length: 13
size: many
J: TRBJ2-2
D: -
CDR3: CASRGAGTGELFF
DNA: TGTGCCAGCAGAGGGGCGGGGACCGGGGAGCTGTTTTTT

V: TRBV19
length: 16
size: few
J: TRBJ2-7
D: -
CDR3: CASSPRPGGAPYEQYF
DNA: TGTGCCAGTAGTCCCCGGCCAGGGGGGGCCCCCTACGAGCAGTACTTC

V: TRBV7-3
length: 14
size: few
J: TRBJ1-5
D: -
CDR3: CASSLAGFDQPQHF
DNA: TGTGCCAGCAGCTTAGCAGGGTTTGACCAGCCCCAGCATTTT

V: TRBV20-1
length: 16
size: -
J: TRBJ2-2
D: -
CDR3: CSARDNRQAASGELFF
DNA: TGCAGTGCTAGAGATAATCGACAGGCCGCATCCGGGGAGCTGTTTTTT

V: TRBV7-8
length: 16
size: many
J: TRBJ1-1
D: TRBD1
CDR3: CASSQDPGGFWTEAFF
DNA: TGTGCCAGCAGCCAAGACCCAGGGGGTTTTTGGACTGAAGCTTTCTTT

V: TRBV20-1
length: 16
size: -
J: TRBJ2-1
D: -
CDR3: CSAPGNRQGGGNEQFF
DNA: TGCAGTGCTCCCGGAAATCGACAGGGAGGAGGGAATGAGCAGTTCTTC

V: TRBV6-1
length: 14
size: many
J: TRBJ2-5
D: -
CDR3: CASRRTGLWETQYF
DNA: TGTGCCAGCAGGCGTACGGGGTTGTGGGAGACCCAGTACTTC

V: TRBV12-3/TRBV12-4
length: 13
size: few
J: TRBJ2-1
D: TRBD1
CDR3: CASSFRGGGEQFF
DNA: TGTGCCAGCAGTTTTAGAGGGGGCGGTGAGCAGTTCTTC

V: TRBV15
length: 12
size: -
J: TRBJ2-1
D: TRBD1
CDR3: CATSRTTGGQFF
DNA: TGTGCCACCAGCAGGACGACAGGGGGGCAGTTCTTC

V: TRBV28
length: 13
size: many
J: TRBJ1-2
D: -
CDR3: CASSPMGEGGYTF
DNA: TGTGCCAGCAGTCCAATGGGGGAGGGCGGCTACACCTTC

V: TRBV28
length: 15
size: many
J: TRBJ1-1
D: -
CDR3: CASSFLPGGNTEAFF
DNA: TGTGCCAGCAGTTTTCTTCCGGGTGGAAACACTGAAGCTTTCTTT

V: TRBV28
length: 15
size: few
J: TRBJ2-7
D: TRBD1
CDR3: CASRTGTGKTYEQYF
DNA: TGTGCCAGCAGAACCGGGACAGGAAAGACCTACGAGCAGTACTTC

V: TRBV5-1
length: 16
size: few
J: TRBJ2-1
D: TRBD2
CDR3: CASSSVGGSSYNEQFF
DNA: TGCGCCAGCAGCTCGGTTGGCGGGAGCTCCTACAATGAGCAGTTCTTC

V: TRBV3-1
length: 15
size: many
J: TRBJ2-1
D: -
CDR3: CASSQSRSSYNEQFF
DNA: TGTGCCAGCAGCCAGAGTCGGTCTTCATACAATGAGCAGTTCTTC

V: TRBV28
length: 18
size: -
J: TRBJ2-6
D: -
CDR3: CASSSPSDSYSGANVLTF
DNA: TGTGCCAGCAGTTCTCCTTCCGACAGCTACTCTGGGGCCAACGTCCTGACTTTC

V: TRBV5-1
length: 14
size: many
J: TRBJ2-3
D: TRBD1
CDR3: CASSHGTDTDTQYF
DNA: TGCGCCAGCAGCCACGGGACAGACACAGATACGCAGTATTTT

V: TRBV20-1
length: 15
size: -
J: TRBJ2-3
D: TRBD2
CDR3: CSARVGGSGTDTQYF
DNA: TGCAGTGCTAGAGTCGGGGGGAGTGGCACAGATACGCAGTATTTT

V: TRBV4-1
length: 14
size: few
J: TRBJ2-1
D: TRBD1
CDR3: CASSHPGQGNEQFF
DNA: TGCGCCAGCAGCCACCCGGGACAGGGAAATGAGCAGTTCTTC

V: TRBV30
length: 11
size: -
J: TRBJ1-1
D: -
CDR3: CAGMGGRRAFF
DNA: TGTGCCGGAATGGGGGGACGGCGGGCTTTCTTT

V: TRBV10-3
length: 15
size: many
J: TRBJ2-1
D: TRBD2
CDR3: CATQNTGTSYNEQFF
DNA: TGTGCCACCCAAAATACCGGGACTAGCTACAATGAGCAGTTCTTC

V: TRBV27
length: 16
size: -
J: TRBJ1-5
D: TRBD1
CDR3: CAISETRTGGNQPQHF
DNA: TGTGCCATCAGTGAGACCCGGACAGGGGGCAATCAGCCCCAGCATTTT

V: TRBV7-2
length: 15
size: -
J: TRBJ2-3
D: TRBD2
CDR3: CASSLAVSSGNTQYF
DNA: TGTGCCAGCAGCTTAGCCGTGTCCAGCGGGAATACGCAGTATTTT

V: TRBV12-3/TRBV12-4
length: 14
size: few
J: TRBJ2-3
D: -
CDR3: CASSGHLRPDTQYF
DNA: TGTGCCAGCAGCGGCCACCTGAGACCCGATACGCAGTATTTT

V: TRBV29-1
length: 14
size: many
J: TRBJ2-6
D: -
CDR3: CSVVGGSGANVLTF
DNA: TGCAGCGTTGTCGGGGGCTCTGGGGCCAACGTCCTGACTTTC

V: TRBV6-5
length: 16
size: -
J: TRBJ2-3
D: -
CDR3: CASSYRASGSSDTQYF
DNA: TGTGCCAGCAGTTACCGAGCCTCAGGGTCTTCAGATACGCAGTATTTT

V: TRBV12-3/TRBV12-4
length: 15
size: -
J: TRBJ1-4
D: TRBD1
CDR3: CASSNNRGLNEKLFF
DNA: TGTGCCAGCAGCAACAACAGGGGGCTTAATGAAAAACTGTTTTTT